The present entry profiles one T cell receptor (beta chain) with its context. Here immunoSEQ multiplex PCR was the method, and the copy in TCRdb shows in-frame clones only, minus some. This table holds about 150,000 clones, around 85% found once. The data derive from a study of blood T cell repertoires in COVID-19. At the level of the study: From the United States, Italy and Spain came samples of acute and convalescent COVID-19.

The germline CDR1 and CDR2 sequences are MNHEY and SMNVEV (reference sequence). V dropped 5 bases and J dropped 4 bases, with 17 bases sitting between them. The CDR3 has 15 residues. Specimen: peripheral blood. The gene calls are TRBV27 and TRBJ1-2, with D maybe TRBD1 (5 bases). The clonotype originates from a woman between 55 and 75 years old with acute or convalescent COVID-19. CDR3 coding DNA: TGTGCCAGCAGTCCCGGGGGACTGTACTCCTATGGCTACACCTTC. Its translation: CASSPGGLYSYGYTF.